Below, 23 T cell receptor beta chains from the same sample are listed, as sequenced in a study of shared clonotypes between healthy human individuals. Cells designated naive CD8 were CD45RO-negative and were positively selected for CCR7, with terminally differentiated effector memory CD45RA+ cells excluded. Measured with immunoSEQ multiplex PCR; TCRdb has only the in-frame clones, and not every one. Found here are approximately 2,200,000 clones, 93% of them singletons; the top ten hold more than 1.5%. The material sequenced was naive CD8+ T cells from PBMCs. The receptor source for this set is a man younger than 35 in good health. Some clones in this sample may be carry-over from other donors' samples.

The chain is built from TRBV11-2 and TRBJ2-7, with TRBD2 as a possible D gene (6 bases). Germline loops: CDR1 SGHAT, CDR2 FQNNGV. The CDR3 length is 16 residues. V shed 5 bases and J shed 6 bases, with 23 bases lying between them. Written as DNA, the CDR3 is TGTGCCAGCAGCGACAGAGGAGGGCCCGCCTCTCTCGAGCAGTACTTC. It codes for CASSDRGGPASLEQYF.

The gene calls are TRBV4-1 and TRBJ1-5; a weak D match, TRBD1 (6 bases). Trimming took 0 bases from V and 6 from J, leaving 15 bases between them. This CDR3 has 16 amino acids. The germline CDR1 and CDR2 sequences are MGHRA and YSYEKL. CDR3 nucleotide sequence: TGCGCCAGCAGCCAAGAATTCGGGGGGCTGACTCAGCCCCAGCATTTT. It translates to CASSQEFGGLTQPQHF.

The rearrangement joins TRBV27 to TRBJ2-2; 8 bases fit TRBD2. The V gene end was trimmed by 4 bases and the J gene end by 6 bases; junction bases not matched to a gene: 10. This CDR3 has 16 amino acids. The V gene's germline CDR1 is MNHEY and CDR2 SMNVEV (reference sequence). The CDR3 DNA is TGTGCCAGCAGTTGGTCAGCGGGAGCCGCCGCCGGGGAGCTGTTTTTT. It yields the protein CASSWSAGAAAGELFF.

As to this clone: Other nucleotide sequences from this sample produce the same CDR3. V and J are TRBV5-6 and TRBJ2-1; weak D call: TRBD2 (6 bases). Germline V CDR1 and CDR2: SGHDT, YYEEEE. The V end lost 4 bases, the J end lost 5 bases, and 7 bases lay between the germline ends. The CDR3 sequence is 12 residues long. In nucleotides, the CDR3 is TGTGCCAGCAGCCGCGGGGACAATGAGCAGTTCTTC. The encoded protein is CASSRGDNEQFF. Together with reference TRBV5-6 and TRBJ2-1, the CDR3 gives the full variable domain: DAGVTQSPTHLIKTRGQQVTLRCSPKSGHDTVSWYQQALGQGPQFIFQYYEEEERQRGNFPDRFSGHQFPNYSSELNVNALLLGDSALYLCASSRGDNEQFFGPGTRLTVL.

This rearrangement joins TRBV30 to TRBJ2-2, with D hard to call. The V gene lost 5 bases and the J gene lost 8 bases, with 9 bases spanning the gap. This CDR3 is 11 amino acids long. Germline CDR1 GTSNPN, CDR2 SVGIG (reference sequence). The CDR3 spells CAWDWDGELFF. The CDR3 nucleotides are TGTGCCTGGGATTGGGATGGGGAGCTGTTTTTT.

This chain joins TRBV27 and TRBJ1-4, with D uncertain. The CDR3 runs to 15 residues. V shed 0 bases and J shed 8 bases, with 13 bases lying between them. The germline gives CDR1 MNHEY, CDR2 SMNVEV (reference sequence). CDR3 protein: CASSLSWQEDEKLFF. The CDR3 coding sequence is TGTGCCAGCAGTTTATCGTGGCAGGAAGACGAAAAACTGTTTTTT.

This sequence joins TRBV28 and TRBJ2-7; 10 nucleotides align to TRBD2. The CDR3 length is 16 residues. The germline gives CDR1 MDHEN, CDR2 SYDVKM. J lost 6 bases, V lost 1 base, and 9 bases had no gene match. CDR3 DNA sequence: TGTGCCAGCAGTTTATCGGGGCTAGCGGGGGCGGTCGAGCAGTACTTC. This codes for CASSLSGLAGAVEQYF.

The chain is built from TRBV27 and TRBJ2-2; 7 bases are shared with TRBD1. The CDR3 runs 15 residues. V lost 8 bases to trimming and J lost 0 bases; unmatched junction nucleotides: 6. Germline values: CDR1 MNHEY, CDR2 SMNVEV (reference sequence). CDR3 in DNA: TGTGCCAGCGCCAGACAGGGCCCGAACACCGGGGAGCTGTTTTTT. This codes for CASARQGPNTGELFF.

In its sample, this clone was seen once. The rearrangement joins TRBV6-4 to TRBJ2-1; 7 bases align to TRBD2. Looked up from germline, CDR1 is MRHNA and CDR2 is SNTAGT. CDR3 size: 17 residues. J was trimmed by 4 bases and V by 0 bases; bases with no gene match: 9. The CDR3 bases are TGTGCCAGCAGTGACTCGTACGCTAGCGGAATATACAATGAGCAGTTCTTC. Translating gives CASSDSYASGIYNEQFF.

CDR3 amino acids: CASSPLEKNEQFF. CDR3 coding DNA: TGTGCCAGCAGTCCCCTCGAGAAGAATGAGCAGTTCTTC. The genes are TRBV27 and TRBJ2-1, with D unclear. Trimming removed 5 bases from V and 7 bases from J, with 12 bases in between. The CDR3 sequence is 13 residues long. Germline lookup yields CDR1 MNHEY and CDR2 SMNVEV (reference sequence).

The chain combines TRBV6-5 with TRBJ2-7; unclear D gene. With 0 bases removed from V and 1 base from J, the gap between germline ends came to 13 bases. The germline V gene encodes CDR1 MNHEY and CDR2 SVGAGI. This CDR3 has 16 residues. Here the CDR3 DNA reads TGTGCCAGCAGTTACTCGTGGACCCCAGAGTCCTACGAGCAGTACTTC. The encoded protein is CASSYSWTPESYEQYF.

V gene TRBV10-3 combines with J gene TRBJ2-7; 14 nucleotides match TRBD2. Germline CDR1 and CDR2: ENHRY and SYGVKD. The CDR3 length is 19 residues. V lost 0 bases, J lost 2 bases, and 9 bases stayed unmatched. The CDR3 spells CAISESGGLAGVGTYEQYF. The CDR3 nucleotides read TGTGCCATCAGTGAGTCGGGGGGACTAGCGGGAGTCGGGACCTACGAGCAGTACTTC.

This clone showed up just a few times. The chain employs TRBV19 and TRBJ1-1, with a tentative D call TRBD1 (6 bases). Germline V gives CDR1 LNHDA, CDR2 SQIVND (reference sequence). The length of the CDR3 is 12 residues. Deletions cut 6 bases from V and 7 bases from J, with 12 bases between. In nucleotides, the CDR3 is TGTGCCAGTAGCCCAACAGGGCTTGAAGCTTTCTTT. It specifies CASSPTGLEAFF.

On this clone: Different DNA sequences within this sample yield the same CDR3. The V and J genes are TRBV19 and TRBJ1-5, with D perhaps matching TRBD1 (6 bases). The CDR3 loop spans 14 amino acids. CDR1 and CDR2 (germline): LNHDA, SQIVND (reference sequence). The germline V and J ends were trimmed by 2 bases and 4 bases, with 9 bases remaining between them. CDR3 region: CASSIRDTNQPQHF. In nucleotides, the CDR3 is TGTGCCAGTAGTATAAGGGACACTAATCAGCCCCAGCATTTT.

The V gene is TRBV12-5, the J gene TRBJ2-1; D might be TRBD1 or TRBD2, each matching 5 bases. The CDR3 extends over 14 amino acids. Trimming took off 6 bases at V and 5 bases at J, with 14 bases between the two ends. In germline, CDR1 is LGHNT, CDR2 FRNRAP. The CDR3, as DNA: TGTGCTAGTGGGGTTGGGGGATTTGACAATGAGCAGTTCTTC. Amino acid sequence: CASGVGGFDNEQFF.

As concerns this clone: Other DNA sequences in the sample encode the same CDR3. The chain couples TRBV7-6 to TRBJ2-7; D is unclear. The CDR3 extends over 13 amino acids. Per germline, CDR1 SGHVS and CDR2 FNYEAQ. Trimming removed 6 bases at V and 2 bases at J, with 11 bases between. CDR3 DNA sequence: TGTGCCAGCAGTCCCAGAACAACCTACGAGCAGTACTTC. Residues: CASSPRTTYEQYF.

The rearrangement joins TRBV18 to TRBJ2-7; D possibly corresponds to TRBD1 (5 bases). V was trimmed by 1 base and J by 2 bases, leaving 9 bases between them. The CDR3 length is 14 residues. The germline V gene has CDR1 KGHSH and CDR2 LQKENI. The CDR3 region is CASSPLGQAYEQYF. In DNA form, the CDR3 reads TGTGCCAGCTCACCACTAGGACAAGCCTACGAGCAGTACTTC. Together with reference TRBV18 and TRBJ2-7, the CDR3 gives the full variable domain: NAGVMQNPRHLVRRRGQEARLRCSPMKGHSHVYWYRQLPEEGLKFMVYLQKENIIDESGMPKERFSAEFPKEGPSILRIQQVVRGDSAAYFCASSPLGQAYEQYFGPGTRLTVT.

The chain recombines TRBV15 with TRBJ2-1; D call uncertain. This CDR3 contains 16 residues. V dropped 1 base and J dropped 0 bases, with 10 bases sitting between them. Germline-derived CDR1 and CDR2 are LNHNV and YYDKDF (reference sequence). CDR3 protein: CATSRVGSSSYNEQFF. The DNA for the CDR3 is TGTGCCACCAGCAGAGTAGGCAGCAGCTCCTACAATGAGCAGTTCTTC.

In this sample, this clone turned up once. In DNA form, the CDR3 reads TGTGCCAGCAGCTTAGGCTTTCGGCACCGGGACACCGGGGAGCTGTTTTTT. Translated: CASSLGFRHRDTGELFF. The chain recombines TRBV7-9 with TRBJ2-2; no clear D gene. CDR3 length: 17 residues. Trimming left V 1 base short and J 3 bases short, with 15 bases between. Germline values: CDR1 SEHNR, CDR2 FQNEAQ (reference sequence). Combining the CDR3 with reference TRBV7-9 and TRBJ2-2 gives the whole variable domain DTGVSQNPRHKITKRGQNVTFRCDPISEHNRLYWYRQTLGQGPEFLTYFQNEAQLEKSRLLSDRFSAERPKGSFSTLEIQRTEQGDSAMYLCASSLGFRHRDTGELFFGEGSRLTVL.

The chain employs TRBV19 and TRBJ1-1; D is perhaps TRBD1 (6 bases). Germline V lookup: CDR1 LNHDA, CDR2 SQIVND (reference sequence). The ends were cut back, 4 bases at V and 4 bases at J, with 10 bases in the middle. CDR3 size: 13 residues. CDR3 DNA: TGTGCCAGTAGTACAACAGGGTTCACTGAAGCTTTCTTT. This encodes CASSTTGFTEAFF.

In this sample, this clone turned up once. V is TRBV27 and J is TRBJ2-1; tentatively, D is TRBD2 (5 bases). The V gene lost 1 base and the J gene lost 1 base, with 11 bases spanning the gap. The germline CDR1 and CDR2 sequences are MNHEY and SMNVEV (reference sequence). CDR3 length: 16 amino acids. The DNA for the CDR3 is TGTGCCAGCAGTTTATATGGGCTAGCATCCTACAATGAGCAGTTCTTC. Amino acid sequence: CASSLYGLASYNEQFF.

The chain combines TRBV6-1 with TRBJ2-7; D not certain. V was cut by 1 base and J by 3 bases, with 10 bases left in between. Per the germline V gene, CDR1 is MNHNS and CDR2 is SASEGT. This CDR3 is built from 14 residues. CDR3 in amino acids: CASSEGRGYYEQYF. Here the CDR3 DNA reads TGTGCCAGCAGTGAAGGTCGAGGATACTACGAGCAGTACTTC.

The chain links TRBV29-1 to TRBJ1-3; possibly TRBD1 for D (5 bases). Looked up from germline, CDR1 is SQVTM and CDR2 is ANQGSEA. The CDR3 has 17 amino acids. V lost 0 bases, J lost 0 bases, and 15 bases lay in between. The CDR3 sequence is CSVEDLVTESSGNTIYF. The CDR3 region has the DNA TGCAGCGTTGAAGATCTTGTGACAGAGAGCTCTGGAAACACCATATATTTT.